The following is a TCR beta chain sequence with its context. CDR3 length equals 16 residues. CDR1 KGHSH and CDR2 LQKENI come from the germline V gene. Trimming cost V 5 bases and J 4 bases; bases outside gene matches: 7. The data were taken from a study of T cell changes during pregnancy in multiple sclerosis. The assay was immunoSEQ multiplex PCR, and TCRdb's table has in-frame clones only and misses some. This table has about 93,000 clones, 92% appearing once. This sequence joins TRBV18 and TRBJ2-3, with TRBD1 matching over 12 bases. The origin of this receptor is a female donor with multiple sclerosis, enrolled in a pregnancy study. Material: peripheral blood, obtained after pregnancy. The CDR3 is CASSAGTGGVSDTQYF. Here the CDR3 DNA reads TGTGCCAGCTCAGCGGGGACAGGGGGCGTCTCAGATACGCAGTATTTT.